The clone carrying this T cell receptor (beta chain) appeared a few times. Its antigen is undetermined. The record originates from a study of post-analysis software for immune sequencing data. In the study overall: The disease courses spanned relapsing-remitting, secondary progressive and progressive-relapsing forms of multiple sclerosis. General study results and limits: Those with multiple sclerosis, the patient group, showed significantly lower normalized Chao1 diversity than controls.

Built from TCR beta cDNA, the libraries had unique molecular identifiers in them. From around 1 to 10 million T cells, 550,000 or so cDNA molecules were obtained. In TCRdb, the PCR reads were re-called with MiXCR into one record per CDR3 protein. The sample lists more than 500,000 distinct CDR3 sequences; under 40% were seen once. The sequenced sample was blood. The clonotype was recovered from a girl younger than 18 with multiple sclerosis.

DNA for the CDR3: TGTGCCACCAGCAAGGACAGGCTGGTCTATGGCTACACCTTC. Translating gives CATSKDRLVYGYTF. V and J are TRBV15 and TRBJ1-2; 7 positions agree with TRBD1. This CDR3 spans 14 amino acids. Germline CDR1 and CDR2: LNHNV and YYDKDF (reference sequence). V shed 4 bases, J shed 4 bases, and the junction held 6 bases outside the gene matches.